A selection of T cell receptor beta chains follows, all from one sample in a study of CD8+ T cells in alopecia areata. This table comes from immunoSEQ multiplex PCR, and its TCRdb copy is limited to in-frame clones, with some not included. Of some 170,000 clones listed, approximately 65% are singletons. Sequencing was performed on CD8+ T cells sorted from blood, taken at week 0. These TCRs come from a human donor with alopecia areata. Both conserved end residues are part of each CDR3. The D gene is left open where the match is weak. Rows give clone size only sometimes, using once, few, many, or a class for an expanded clone.

d_gene: TRBD1; j_gene: TRBJ1-2; abundance: -; v_gene: TRBV19; CDR3aa: CATSTGYGYTF; CDR3nt: TGTGCCACCTCGACAGGGTATGGCTACACCTTC
d_gene: TRBD1; j_gene: TRBJ2-5; abundance: -; v_gene: TRBV29-1; CDR3aa: CSVEFKLTGAVETQYF; CDR3nt: TGCAGCGTTGAATTTAAGCTAACAGGGGCGGTAGAGACCCAGTACTTC
d_gene: -; j_gene: TRBJ1-2; abundance: -; v_gene: TRBV27; CDR3aa: CASGPGMTYGYTF; CDR3nt: TGTGCCAGCGGACCCGGGATGACATATGGCTACACCTTC
d_gene: -; j_gene: TRBJ1-5; abundance: -; v_gene: TRBV2; CDR3aa: CASSEPPGQNQPQHF; CDR3nt: TGTGCCAGCAGTGAACCGCCGGGCCAAAATCAGCCCCAGCATTTT
d_gene: -; j_gene: TRBJ1-5; abundance: -; v_gene: TRBV4-1; CDR3aa: CASSLLPSRDSNQPQHF; CDR3nt: TGCGCCAGCAGCCTCCTCCCGTCGAGAGATAGCAATCAGCCCCAGCATTTT
d_gene: -; j_gene: TRBJ1-4; abundance: -; v_gene: TRBV27; CDR3aa: CASSLGLATNEKLFF; CDR3nt: TGTGCCAGCAGCCTGGGGCTTGCAACTAATGAAAAACTGTTTTTT
d_gene: TRBD1; j_gene: TRBJ1-2; abundance: -; v_gene: TRBV6-5; CDR3aa: CASSGQDRNYGYTF; CDR3nt: TGTGCCAGCAGTGGCCAGGACAGGAACTATGGCTACACCTTC
d_gene: -; j_gene: TRBJ1-1; abundance: -; v_gene: TRBV6-1; CDR3aa: CASSEVGAKGTEAFF; CDR3nt: TGTGCCAGCAGTGAAGTGGGGGCCAAGGGCACTGAAGCTTTCTTT
d_gene: TRBD1; j_gene: TRBJ1-2; abundance: once; v_gene: TRBV29-1; CDR3aa: CSVGDRSNYGYTF; CDR3nt: TGCAGCGTGGGGGACAGATCTAACTATGGCTACACCTTC
d_gene: -; j_gene: TRBJ2-5; abundance: -; v_gene: TRBV4-1; CDR3aa: CASSRRETQYF; CDR3nt: TGCGCCAGCAGCCGAAGAGAGACCCAGTACTTC
d_gene: -; j_gene: TRBJ2-5; abundance: -; v_gene: TRBV2; CDR3aa: CASSENLGYF; CDR3nt: TGTGCCAGCAGTGAAAACCTGGGGTACTTC
d_gene: -; j_gene: TRBJ2-1; abundance: -; v_gene: TRBV7-2; CDR3aa: CASTPRAFNEQFF; CDR3nt: TGTGCCAGCACCCCGAGAGCCTTCAATGAGCAGTTCTTC
d_gene: TRBD1; j_gene: TRBJ1-1; abundance: -; v_gene: TRBV29-1; CDR3aa: CSVVFPWTGAFEAFF; CDR3nt: TGCAGCGTTGTATTCCCCTGGACAGGGGCTTTTGAAGCTTTCTTT
d_gene: -; j_gene: TRBJ2-1; abundance: -; v_gene: TRBV9; CDR3aa: CASSVGSAPAEQFF; CDR3nt: TGTGCCAGCAGCGTAGGCTCGGCACCGGCGGAGCAGTTCTTC
d_gene: -; j_gene: TRBJ2-7; abundance: -; v_gene: TRBV7-8; CDR3aa: CASSLGRYRSYEQYF; CDR3nt: TGTGCCAGCAGTTTGGGACGGTACCGCTCCTACGAGCAGTACTTC
d_gene: TRBD2; j_gene: TRBJ2-3; abundance: -; v_gene: TRBV13; CDR3aa: CASSAVLAGGRTDTQYF; CDR3nt: TGTGCCAGCAGCGCGGTACTAGCGGGGGGCCGCACAGATACGCAGTATTTT
d_gene: -; j_gene: TRBJ1-5; abundance: few; v_gene: TRBV30; CDR3aa: CAWSVGPNYQPQHF; CDR3nt: TGTGCCTGGAGTGTTGGGCCAAATTATCAGCCCCAGCATTTT
d_gene: -; j_gene: TRBJ1-6; abundance: -; v_gene: TRBV11-2; CDR3aa: CASSVGGVPLHF; CDR3nt: TGTGCCAGCAGCGTTGGAGGGGTACCCCTCCACTTT
d_gene: -; j_gene: TRBJ2-3; abundance: few; v_gene: TRBV7-2; CDR3aa: CASTMRGSSTDTQYF; CDR3nt: TGTGCCAGCACCATGAGGGGGTCAAGCACAGATACGCAGTATTTT
d_gene: -; j_gene: TRBJ1-2; abundance: -; v_gene: TRBV7-9; CDR3aa: CASSYYSTYYGYTF; CDR3nt: TGTGCCAGCAGCTATTATTCTACCTACTATGGCTACACCTTC
d_gene: -; j_gene: TRBJ2-3; abundance: few; v_gene: TRBV10-3; CDR3aa: CAISEAVWVTGEATDTQYF; CDR3nt: TGTGCCATCAGTGAGGCGGTTTGGGTGACAGGAGAGGCCACAGATACGCAGTATTTT
d_gene: -; j_gene: TRBJ2-3; abundance: -; v_gene: TRBV7-9; CDR3aa: CASSSLRDSTDTQYF; CDR3nt: TGTGCCAGCAGCTCCCTACGGGACAGCACAGATACGCAGTATTTT
d_gene: TRBD1; j_gene: TRBJ2-7; abundance: once; v_gene: TRBV5-1; CDR3aa: CASSLTQGAYEQYF; CDR3nt: TGCGCCAGCAGCTTGACACAGGGGGCCTACGAGCAGTACTTC
d_gene: -; j_gene: TRBJ2-1; abundance: few; v_gene: TRBV13; CDR3aa: CASSAENNEQFF; CDR3nt: TGTGCCAGCAGCGCGGAGAACAATGAGCAGTTCTTC
d_gene: TRBD1; j_gene: TRBJ1-2; abundance: -; v_gene: TRBV29-1; CDR3aa: CSVRTGEDEGYTF; CDR3nt: TGCAGCGTGCGGACAGGGGAGGATGAGGGCTACACCTTC
d_gene: TRBD2; j_gene: TRBJ2-1; abundance: -; v_gene: TRBV5-8; CDR3aa: CASTPGGTSSYNEQFF; CDR3nt: TGTGCCAGCACCCCCGGCGGGACTAGTAGCTACAATGAGCAGTTCTTC